This T cell receptor (beta chain) was sequenced during a study of regulatory T cells in long-lasting Graves disease (dated by TCRdb to about 2021). Broadly, across the study: Patients with newly diagnosed Graves' disease had been on antithyroid drugs for under 3 months. This study used TCR sequencing and RNA sequencing of peripheral blood to compare persistent Graves' disease patients against newly diagnosed Graves' disease patients. The study was conducted in China and was registered as a clinical trial. A total of 35 or so samples underwent TCR sequencing: some 13 from persistent and 20 from newly diagnosed Graves' disease patients.

From the germline V gene, CDR1 is MGHRA and CDR2 is YSYEKL. Trimming removed 4 bases from V and 2 bases from J; the gene matches leave 7 bases unexplained. From the cysteine up to the phenylalanine, the CDR3 has a length of 15 residues. Solely the CDR3 DNA is kept, with 45 bases framed from the first base. Overall study results and their limits: Only peripheral blood was studied, because thyroid tissue, the primary lesion, was inaccessible. Patients with persistent disease shared more public clonotypes (over 2,500) than newly diagnosed patients did (966). TRBV28, TRBJ1-2 and TRBJ2-5 were preferentially used in persistent disease, while TRBV20-1 and TRBJ2-1 were favored in newly diagnosed disease. The small sample size was acknowledged by the authors as a limitation that may reduce accuracy. Lower TCR Shannon entropy and fewer highly expanded clones were observed in persistent Graves' disease patients than in newly diagnosed patients, which suggested clonal expansion. Sequencing and analysis were restricted to the TCR beta chain.

Taken with the paper, the label for time point translates to: newly diagnosed GD, antithyroid drugs for less than 3 months. For both TCR sequencing and RNA sequencing, RNA was extracted from PBMCs in TRIzol. The diagnosis of Graves' disease followed American Thyroid Association guidelines. Recruitment of patients was carried out at an endocrinology department in Xi'an, China. Each patient gave 9 to 10 milliliters of peripheral blood, collected in an EDTA anticoagulant tube. Ficoll Paque Plus density gradient separation was used to isolate PBMCs, and no further T cell sorting was performed. RNA quality was checked with an Agilent 2100 Bioanalyzer and agarose gel, and concentration with a NanoDrop 2000. Receptor libraries were prepared by multiplex PCR. TCRdb records Illumina HiSeq 4000 as the sequencer. CDR3 regions were amplified by Arm-PCR with iRepertoire HTBI primers to construct TCR beta libraries. Before sequencing, the PCR products went through gel purification. Concerning the study's data processing: A total of under 80 TRBV and some 15 TRBJ segments were identified across samples and were used for gene usage analysis of CDR3 amino acid clonotypes. COPE and FqMerger were used to merge filtered high-quality paired reads into contigs. BLAST was used to align contigs to the IMGT TRBV, TRBD and TRBJ reference genes, and CDR3 was defined following IMGT. Any clonotype with a frequency above 0.1% was classified as a highly expanded clone. Shannon entropy was used to measure repertoire diversity, and the Gini coefficient was used to measure V-J evenness. A clonotype was considered public if more than one individual shared it. TCRdb cleaned the public reads at Q25 with fastp, built clones with MiXCR and kept in-frame beta chains. Duplicate CDR3 protein sequences are folded into a single record with the most common DNA and genes. TCRdb assigned the V and J calls; the authors' analysis was not used. This sample comprises approximately 250,000 distinct CDR3 sequences, around 17% of them detected only once. Clones ranked in the top ten supply approximately 24% of the sample.

Note on this clonotype: Its antigen is still unknown. No qualities accompany the bases; no much larger clone lies one base away.

The source material was peripheral blood mononuclear cells (PBMCs), sampled at new diagnosis, from a patient treated with antithyroid drugs. The sequence is built from TRBV4-1 and TRBJ2-7; TRBD2 fits 8 bases in the junction. This clonotype was obtained from a female donor with Graves disease. The DNA sequence reads TGCGCCAGCAGCCTGAGCGGGAGTGGGGCCTACGAGCAGTACTTC. Protein translation: CASSLSGSGAYEQYF.